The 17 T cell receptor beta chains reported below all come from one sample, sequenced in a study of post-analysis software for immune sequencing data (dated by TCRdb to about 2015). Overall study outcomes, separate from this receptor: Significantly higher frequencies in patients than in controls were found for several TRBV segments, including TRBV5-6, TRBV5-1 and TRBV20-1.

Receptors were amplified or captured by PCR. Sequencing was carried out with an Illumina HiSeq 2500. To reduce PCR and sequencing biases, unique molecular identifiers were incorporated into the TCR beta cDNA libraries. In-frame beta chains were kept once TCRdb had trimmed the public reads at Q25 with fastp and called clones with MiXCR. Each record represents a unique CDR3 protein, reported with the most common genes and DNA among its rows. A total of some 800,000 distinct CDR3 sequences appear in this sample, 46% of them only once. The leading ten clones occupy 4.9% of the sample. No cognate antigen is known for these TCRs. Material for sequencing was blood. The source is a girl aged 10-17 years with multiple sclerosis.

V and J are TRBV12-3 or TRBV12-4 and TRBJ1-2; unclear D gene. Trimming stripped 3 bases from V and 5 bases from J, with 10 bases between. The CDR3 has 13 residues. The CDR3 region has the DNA TGTGCCAGCAGTTTCGCCGGGGAATATGGCTACACCTTC. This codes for CASSFAGEYGYTF.

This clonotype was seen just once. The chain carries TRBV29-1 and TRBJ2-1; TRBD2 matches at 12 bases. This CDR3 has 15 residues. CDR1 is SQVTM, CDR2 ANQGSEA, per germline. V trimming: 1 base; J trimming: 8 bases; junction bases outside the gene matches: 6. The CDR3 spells CSVEAGTSGWDEQFF. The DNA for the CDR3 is TGCAGCGTTGAAGCGGGGACTAGCGGGTGGGATGAGCAGTTCTTC.

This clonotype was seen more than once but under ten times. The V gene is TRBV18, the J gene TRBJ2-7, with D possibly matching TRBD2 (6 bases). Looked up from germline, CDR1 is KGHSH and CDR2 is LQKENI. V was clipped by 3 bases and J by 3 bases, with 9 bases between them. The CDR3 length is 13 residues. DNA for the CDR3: TGTGCCAGCTCACCTAGCGGTTACTACGAGCAGTACTTC. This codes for CASSPSGYYEQYF.

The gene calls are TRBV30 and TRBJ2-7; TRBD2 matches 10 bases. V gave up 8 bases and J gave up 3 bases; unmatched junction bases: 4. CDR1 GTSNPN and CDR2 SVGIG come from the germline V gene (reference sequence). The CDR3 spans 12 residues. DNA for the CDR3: TGTGCCGGCCGGACTAGCGGCTACGAGCAGTACTTC. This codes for CAGRTSGYEQYF.

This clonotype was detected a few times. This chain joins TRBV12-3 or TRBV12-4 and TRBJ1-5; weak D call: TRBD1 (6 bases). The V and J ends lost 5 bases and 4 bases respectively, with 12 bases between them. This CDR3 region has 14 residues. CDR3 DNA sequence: TGTGCCAGCAGTCTAACAGGGCTGAATCAGCCCCAGCATTTT. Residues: CASSLTGLNQPQHF.

The CDR3 DNA reads as TGTGCCAGCAGCGTAGATGCGGGAAGGCATGAGCAGTTCTTC. Residues: CASSVDAGRHEQFF. The chain combines TRBV9 with TRBJ2-1; TRBD2 might be the D (6 bases). CDR3 size: 14 residues. Between the trimmed V and J ends, which lost 0 bases and 8 bases, there was a span of 12 bases. Germline V gives CDR1 SGDLS, CDR2 YYNGEE.

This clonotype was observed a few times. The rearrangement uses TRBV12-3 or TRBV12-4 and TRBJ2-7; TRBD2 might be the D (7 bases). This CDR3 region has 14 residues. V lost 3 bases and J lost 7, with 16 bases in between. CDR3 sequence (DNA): TGTGCCAGCAGTTTGGGGGGGCGCGCGGGAGAGCAGTACTTC. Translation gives CASSLGGRAGEQYF.

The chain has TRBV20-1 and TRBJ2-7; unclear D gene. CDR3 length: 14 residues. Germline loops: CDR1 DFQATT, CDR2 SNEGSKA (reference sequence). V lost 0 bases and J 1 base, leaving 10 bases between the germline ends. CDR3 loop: CSARDIAASYEQYF. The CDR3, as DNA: TGCAGTGCTAGAGATATCGCCGCTTCCTACGAGCAGTACTTC.

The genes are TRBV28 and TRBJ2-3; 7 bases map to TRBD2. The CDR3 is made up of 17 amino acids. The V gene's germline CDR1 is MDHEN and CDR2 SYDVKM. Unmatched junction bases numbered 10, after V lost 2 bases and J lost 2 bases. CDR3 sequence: CASSLRGPSGVTDTQYF. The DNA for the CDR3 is TGTGCCAGCAGTTTAAGAGGGCCTAGCGGAGTCACAGATACGCAGTATTTT.

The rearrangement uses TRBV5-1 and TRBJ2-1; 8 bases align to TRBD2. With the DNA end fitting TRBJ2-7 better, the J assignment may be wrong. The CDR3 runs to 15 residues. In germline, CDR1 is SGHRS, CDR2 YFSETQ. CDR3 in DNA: TGCGCCAGCAGCTCACTAGCGGAGTCCTACAATAAGCAGTACTTC. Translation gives CASSSLAESYNKQYF.

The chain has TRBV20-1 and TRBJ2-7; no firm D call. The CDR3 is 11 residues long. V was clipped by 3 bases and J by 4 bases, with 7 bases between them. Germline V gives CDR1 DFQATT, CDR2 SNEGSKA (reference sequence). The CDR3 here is CSARQVYEQYF. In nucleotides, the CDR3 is TGCAGTGCTAGGCAGGTGTACGAGCAGTACTTC.

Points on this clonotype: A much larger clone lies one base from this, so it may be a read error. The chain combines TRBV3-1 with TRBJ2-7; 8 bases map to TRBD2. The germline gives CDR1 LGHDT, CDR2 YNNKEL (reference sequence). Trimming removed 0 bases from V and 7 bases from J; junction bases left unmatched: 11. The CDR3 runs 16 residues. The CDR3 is CASSQDGRGVYNEQYF. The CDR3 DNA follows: TGTGCCAGCAGCCAAGACGGGCGGGGGGTATACAATGAGCAGTACTTC.

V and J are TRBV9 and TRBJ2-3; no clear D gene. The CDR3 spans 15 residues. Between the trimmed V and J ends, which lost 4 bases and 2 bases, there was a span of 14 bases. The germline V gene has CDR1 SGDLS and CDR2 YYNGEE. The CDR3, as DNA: TGTGCCAGCAGCCCCCACCCCGGTAACACAGATACGCAGTATTTT. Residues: CASSPHPGNTDTQYF.

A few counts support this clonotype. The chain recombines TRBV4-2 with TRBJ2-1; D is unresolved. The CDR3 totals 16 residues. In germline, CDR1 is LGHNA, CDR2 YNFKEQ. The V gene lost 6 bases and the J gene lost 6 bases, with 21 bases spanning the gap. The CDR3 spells CASRSIGPTTSNEQFF. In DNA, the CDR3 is TGTGCCAGCAGGTCGATAGGTCCTACGACGAGCAATGAGCAGTTCTTC.

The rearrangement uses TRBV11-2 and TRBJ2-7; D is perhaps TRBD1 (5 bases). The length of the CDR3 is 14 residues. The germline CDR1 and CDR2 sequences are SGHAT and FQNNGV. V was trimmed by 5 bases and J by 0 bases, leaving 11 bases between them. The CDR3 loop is CASSHPGISYEQYF. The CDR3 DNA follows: TGTGCCAGCAGCCATCCAGGGATCTCCTACGAGCAGTACTTC.

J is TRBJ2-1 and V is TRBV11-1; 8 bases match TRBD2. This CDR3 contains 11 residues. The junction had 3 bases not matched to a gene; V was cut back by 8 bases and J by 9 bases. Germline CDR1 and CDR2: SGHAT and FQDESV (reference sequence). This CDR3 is CASGTRREQFF. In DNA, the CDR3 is TGTGCCAGCGGGACTAGACGTGAGCAGTTCTTC. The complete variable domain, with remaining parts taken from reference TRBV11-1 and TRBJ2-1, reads EAEVAQSPRYKITEKSQAVAFWCDPISGHATLYWYRQILGQGPELLVQFQDESVVDDSQLPKDRFSAERLKGVDSTLKIQPAELGDSAMYLCASGTRREQFFGPGTRLTVL.

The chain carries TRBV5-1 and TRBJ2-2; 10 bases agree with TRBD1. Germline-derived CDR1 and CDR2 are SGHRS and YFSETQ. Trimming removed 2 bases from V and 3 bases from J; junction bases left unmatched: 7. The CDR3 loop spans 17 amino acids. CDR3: CASSFRDRGRDTGELFF. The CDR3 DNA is TGCGCCAGCAGCTTCCGGGACAGGGGACGAGACACCGGGGAGCTGTTTTTT.